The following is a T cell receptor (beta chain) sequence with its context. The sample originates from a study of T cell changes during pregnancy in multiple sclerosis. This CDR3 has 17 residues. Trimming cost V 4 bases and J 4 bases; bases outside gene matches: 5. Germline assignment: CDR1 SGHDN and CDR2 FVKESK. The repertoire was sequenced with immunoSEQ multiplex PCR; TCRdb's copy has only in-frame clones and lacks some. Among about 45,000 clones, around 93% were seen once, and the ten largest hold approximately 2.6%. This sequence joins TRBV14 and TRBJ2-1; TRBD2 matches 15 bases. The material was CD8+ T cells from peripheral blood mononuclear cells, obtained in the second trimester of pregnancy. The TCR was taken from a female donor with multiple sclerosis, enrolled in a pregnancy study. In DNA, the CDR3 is TGTGCCAGCAGCCGGACTAGCGGGGGGGCCGGGTACAATGAGCAGTTCTTC. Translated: CASSRTSGGAGYNEQFF.